The 2 T cell receptor beta chains presented below share a single source sample, sequenced in a study of shared clonotypes between healthy human individuals. The assay was immunoSEQ multiplex PCR, and TCRdb's table has in-frame clones only and misses some. The sample includes some 2.4 million clones, roughly 93% of them seen just once. The sequenced sample consisted of naive CD4+ T cells from PBMCs. Subset here: CD45RA+ positively selected. The receptors shown here come from a man younger than 30 in good health. Some clones in this sample may be carry-over from other donors' samples.

The chain carries TRBV4-3 and TRBJ2-2, with TRBD2 as a possible D gene (5 bases). The CDR3 length is 17 residues. The ends were cut back, 0 bases at V and 4 bases at J, with 15 bases in the middle. Germline V gene data show CDR1 as LGHNA and CDR2 as YSLEER. This CDR3 reads CASSQEVTILGTGELFF. CDR3 in DNA: TGCGCCAGCAGCCAAGAGGTGACGATACTAGGCACCGGGGAGCTGTTTTTT.

A single count supports this clone. The chain recombines TRBV4-3 with TRBJ2-1; D uncertain. V was trimmed by 2 bases and J by 0 bases, leaving 8 bases between them. This CDR3 has 15 amino acids. The V gene's germline CDR1 is LGHNA and CDR2 YSLEER. The CDR3 is CASSQPDSSYNEQFF. The CDR3, as DNA: TGCGCCAGCAGCCAACCAGATAGCTCCTACAATGAGCAGTTCTTC.